Following are 17 T cell receptor beta chains from one sample sequenced in a study of human T cells and chemical hapten exposure (dated by TCRdb to the early 2020s). The label giving this sample's time point can be read as: patch test 2, 6 weeks after DPC sensitization. Taken with the paper, the label for treatment or condition translates to: therapeutic diphenylcyclopropenone sensitization with weekly scalp DPC. Library preparation was by RACE. The data were produced on a NextSeq 500. Starting from the raw public reads, TCRdb applied fastp trimming at Q25, assembled clones with MiXCR and retained in-frame beta chains. Each CDR3 protein appears once, grouped with its most common genes and DNA. Counted in this sample were 350,000 to 400,000 distinct CDR3 sequences; about 6.9% of them appeared once. The ten most abundant clones make up around 5.8% of the sample. Source: whole blood, taken in connection with sensitization to the hapten diphenylcyclopropenone (DPC). Every receptor here comes from a woman under 30 with alopecia areata. Some clones in this sample may be carry-over from other donors' samples.

Ten or more counts support this clonotype. DNA for the CDR3: TGCAGCGTTGAGTCAGGGGGCCATGGCTACACCTTC. Translation: CSVESGGHGYTF. This chain uses TRBV29-1 with TRBJ1-2, with 8 bases lining up with TRBD1. The CDR3 extends over 12 amino acids. V was clipped by 3 bases and J by 6 bases; unmatched bases: 3. From germline, CDR1 is SQVTM and CDR2 ANQGSEA. The variable domain in full, with the rest retrieved from reference TRBV29-1 and TRBJ1-2, is SAVISQKPSRDICQRGTSLTIQCQVDSQVTMMFWYRQQPGQSLTLIATANQGSEATYESGFVIDKFPISRPNLTFSTLTVSNMSPEDSSIYLCSVESGGHGYTFGSGTRLTVV.

This clonotype was seen repeatedly, ten times or more. The V gene is TRBV29-1, the J gene TRBJ1-2, with 9 bases lining up with TRBD1. This CDR3 contains 14 residues. Germline CDR1 is SQVTM and CDR2 is ANQGSEA. Losses at the gene ends were 4 bases for V and 2 bases for J; bases not matched to a gene: 5. The CDR3 DNA reads as TGCAGCGTTGTGGACAGGGGTCGGAACTATGGCTACACCTTC. It is translated as CSVVDRGRNYGYTF.

The sample holds many counts of this clonotype. The V gene is TRBV3-1, the J gene TRBJ1-1; D unclear. The ends were cut back, 0 bases at V and 11 bases at J, with 10 bases in the middle. CDR3 size: 12 residues. Germline CDR1 and CDR2: LGHDT and YNNKEL (reference sequence). The CDR3 DNA sequence: TGTGCCAGCAGCCAAGATGAGGGAGACGCTTTCTTT. It codes for CASSQDEGDAFF.

This clonotype was detected many times. V is TRBV7-9 and J is TRBJ1-6; D call uncertain. Germline V gene lookup returns CDR1 SEHNR and CDR2 FQNEAQ (reference sequence). The CDR3 sequence is 17 residues long. V lost 4 bases and J 0 bases, leaving 13 bases between the germline ends. Here the CDR3 reads CASSSSTRSSYNSPLHF. The CDR3, as DNA: TGTGCCAGCAGCTCCAGTACGAGGAGCTCCTATAATTCACCCCTCCACTTT.

This clonotype was seen a few times. The rearrangement links TRBV20-1 to TRBJ1-2; 8 bases align to TRBD1. In germline, CDR1 is DFQATT, CDR2 SNEGSKA (reference sequence). V lost 6 bases and J lost 2; bases outside the gene matches: 8. This CDR3 has 14 residues. This CDR3 reads CSARLTGVNYGYTF. CDR3 in DNA: TGCAGTGCCCGATTGACAGGGGTAAACTATGGCTACACCTTC.

The sample holds many counts of this clonotype. This chain uses TRBV7-2 with TRBJ2-3, with TRBD1 identical over 7 bases. The CDR3 runs 15 residues. Per the germline V gene, CDR1 is SGHTA and CDR2 is FQGNSA. Trimming at V came to 5 bases and at J to 4 bases, leaving 9 bases not matched to a gene. CDR3 amino acids: CASSPRQGASDTQYF. The CDR3 DNA reads as TGTGCCAGCAGCCCGAGACAGGGTGCGTCAGATACGCAGTATTTT.

Many counts were recorded for this clonotype. The chain couples TRBV27 to TRBJ1-4, with D tentatively TRBD1 (5 bases). Germline V lookup: CDR1 MNHEY, CDR2 SMNVEV (reference sequence). The CDR3 contains 17 residues. V gave up 0 bases and J gave up 4 bases, with 15 bases separating them. CDR3 DNA: TGTGCCAGCAGTTTATCGTACCGGGGCGAAATTAATGAAAAACTGTTTTTT. Protein sequence: CASSLSYRGEINEKLFF.

With respect to this clonotype: A clone one base away is much larger, so this may be a read error. The CDR3 sequence: CSVEDPSNEQYF. The CDR3 DNA reads TGCAGCGTTGAAGACCCGTCCAACGAGCAGTACTTC. The V call is TRBV29-1, the J call TRBJ2-7; D is ambiguous. The CDR3 covers 12 residues. CDR1 is SQVTM, CDR2 ANQGSEA, per germline. Trimming removed 0 bases from V and 5 bases from J, with 8 bases in between.

In its sample, this clonotype was seen a few times. V usage is TRBV7-9 and J usage is TRBJ2-3; D is undetermined. In germline, CDR1 is SEHNR, CDR2 FQNEAQ (reference sequence). This CDR3 contains 13 residues. Trimming cost V 5 bases and J 4 bases, with 10 bases left between them. The CDR3 DNA follows: TGTGCCAGCAGCGCGAAAATATCAGATACGCAGTATTTT. Protein: CASSAKISDTQYF.

This sequence joins TRBV29-1 and TRBJ2-3; D may match TRBD1 or TRBD2 (6 bases each). This CDR3 is built from 15 residues. V gave up 5 bases and J gave up 0 bases, with 15 bases separating them. The germline V gene encodes CDR1 SQVTM and CDR2 ANQGSEA. CDR3 DNA: TGCAGCGTTACCCCAGGGGCGGGAAGCACAGATACGCAGTATTTT. Amino acids: CSVTPGAGSTDTQYF.

In this sample, this clonotype turned up a few times. The chain recombines TRBV10-3 with TRBJ2-3; 12 bases line up with TRBD2. Germline V lookup: CDR1 ENHRY, CDR2 SYGVKD. The trim removed 9 bases at V and 0 bases at J, leaving 1 base unmatched. The length of the CDR3 is 14 residues. Written as DNA, the CDR3 is TGTGCCATTGGACTAGCGGGAAGCACAGATACGCAGTATTTT. Translation: CAIGLAGSTDTQYF.

This clonotype was seen more than once but under ten times. The chain links TRBV9 to TRBJ1-2; TRBD1 matches 7 bases. V lost 2 bases and J lost 2; bases outside the gene matches: 3. Germline CDR1 reads SGDLS; CDR2 reads YYNGEE. The CDR3 contains 14 residues. The CDR3 region is CASSVTTGNYGYTF. DNA for the CDR3: TGTGCCAGCAGCGTCACGACAGGGAACTATGGCTACACCTTC.

This clonotype was observed a few times. The rearrangement joins TRBV3-1 to TRBJ2-7; D is unclear. Trimming stripped 0 bases from V and 5 bases from J, with 8 bases between. The CDR3 has 13 amino acids. Germline V lookup: CDR1 LGHDT, CDR2 YNNKEL (reference sequence). The CDR3 here is CASSQEQSDEQYF. The CDR3 DNA is TGTGCCAGCAGCCAAGAGCAGTCCGACGAGCAGTACTTC.

In its sample, this clonotype was seen many times. The CDR3 loop is CASSLELINYGYTF. The CDR3 DNA is TGTGCCAGCAGCTTAGAGCTTATTAACTATGGCTACACCTTC. The chain recombines TRBV7-2 with TRBJ1-2; D is unresolved. V was trimmed by 1 base and J by 1 base, leaving 7 bases between them. Germline V gives CDR1 SGHTA, CDR2 FQGNSA. The CDR3 is 14 amino acids.

This clonotype has a count of ten or more. The chain joins TRBV6-1 to TRBJ1-1; D call uncertain. Germline CDR1 reads MNHNS; CDR2 reads SASEGT. The CDR3 has 14 residues. Trimming removed 3 bases from V and 1 base from J, with 9 bases in between. CDR3 in DNA: TGTGCCAGCAGTGAGGGGAACCCGAACACTGAAGCTTTCTTT. Translated: CASSEGNPNTEAFF.

The rearrangement uses TRBV5-1 and TRBJ2-3; D ambiguous. Looked up from germline, CDR1 is SGHRS and CDR2 is YFSETQ. The CDR3 loop spans 15 amino acids. Trimming removed 0 bases from V and 0 bases from J, with 8 bases in between. Here the CDR3 reads CASSLDFTSTDTQYF. CDR3 bases: TGCGCCAGCAGCTTGGACTTCACTAGCACAGATACGCAGTATTTT.

The chain is built from TRBV20-1 and TRBJ1-6; D is unclear. The V end was cut by 3 bases, the J end by 0 bases, with 9 bases between. Germline V lookup: CDR1 DFQATT, CDR2 SNEGSKA (reference sequence). The CDR3 length is 15 residues. CDR3 residues: CSARMGSSYNSPLHF. The CDR3 DNA reads TGCAGTGCTAGGATGGGGAGCTCCTATAATTCACCCCTCCACTTT.